Listed below are T cell receptor beta chains from one sample, sequenced in a study of CD8 T cells in Susac syndrome. One entry per CDR3 protein results from TCRdb running MiXCR on the immunoSEQ multiplex PCR reads. Here the sample spans around 200,000 distinct CDR3 sequences, roughly 95% being singletons. Material: CD4+ T cells from PBMCs. The receptors were gathered from a human donor in good health. Both conserved end residues are trimmed from each CDR3. Each record gives: V gene, CDR3 protein.

V gene: TRBV27; CDR3 protein: ASSSLTSGGADEQF
V gene: TRBV18; CDR3 protein: ASSPRTEDSPLH
V gene: TRBV25-1; CDR3 protein: ASSDRGLGYEQY
V gene: TRBV9; CDR3 protein: ASSVGVSGANVLT
V gene: TRBV7-2; CDR3 protein: ASSLGGTLTDTQY
V gene: TRBV29-1; CDR3 protein: SVALRLARGRETQY
V gene: TRBV12-3/TRBV12-4; CDR3 protein: ASSSGPGGETQY
V gene: TRBV30; CDR3 protein: AWSSSTLVLT
V gene: TRBV2; CDR3 protein: ASSEGLAGADTQY
V gene: TRBV12-3/TRBV12-4; CDR3 protein: ASSPWGAGANVLT
V gene: TRBV5-4; CDR3 protein: ASSSPGGESNEQF
V gene: TRBV15; CDR3 protein: ATSRGKSVTGELF
V gene: TRBV20-1; CDR3 protein: SAPDQQETQY
V gene: TRBV9; CDR3 protein: ASSPPRDTGELF
V gene: TRBV5-4; CDR3 protein: ASSQTRPYEQY
V gene: TRBV20-1; CDR3 protein: SGPTPTANYGYT
V gene: TRBV11-2; CDR3 protein: ASSLGSVGQPQH
V gene: TRBV25-1; CDR3 protein: ASTGTSGPYEQF
V gene: TRBV20-1; CDR3 protein: SATMGGDTDTQY
V gene: TRBV5-4; CDR3 protein: ASSWQETQY
V gene: TRBV13; CDR3 protein: ASSFGGLADQY
V gene: TRBV10-3; CDR3 protein: AISEGDQPQH
V gene: TRBV12-3/TRBV12-4; CDR3 protein: ASSFRGSGANVLT
V gene: TRBV19; CDR3 protein: ASSILGQLAKNIQY
V gene: TRBV7-9; CDR3 protein: ASNPTGTNEKLF
V gene: TRBV11-2; CDR3 protein: ASSLAALNEQF
V gene: TRBV7-2; CDR3 protein: ASSLSGGGNQPQH
V gene: TRBV29-1; CDR3 protein: SAAPSQQETQY
V gene: TRBV29-1; CDR3 protein: SVDIGQGLSGANVLT
V gene: TRBV5-1; CDR3 protein: ASTKTAPLVETQY
V gene: TRBV27; CDR3 protein: ASSDRGPYNSPLH
V gene: TRBV6-6; CDR3 protein: ASSYLGRIYGYT
V gene: TRBV30; CDR3 protein: AWSTGVQGNTIY
V gene: TRBV9; CDR3 protein: ASTRGVGAEQY
V gene: TRBV7-9; CDR3 protein: ASSFVTGTQY
V gene: TRBV30; CDR3 protein: AWSSRQGGYT
V gene: TRBV3-1; CDR3 protein: ASSQGGGGNEQF
V gene: TRBV7-2; CDR3 protein: ASSSGGRLEYEQF
V gene: TRBV30; CDR3 protein: AWSLQGNTEAF
V gene: TRBV12-3/TRBV12-4; CDR3 protein: ASRESIGAGTDTQY
V gene: TRBV6-5; CDR3 protein: ASSDYYGYT
V gene: TRBV24-1; CDR3 protein: ATSGTSGRFFNEQF
V gene: TRBV12-3/TRBV12-4; CDR3 protein: ASSKGQGEYETQY
V gene: TRBV5-6; CDR3 protein: ASSSLFRGDRSPLH
V gene: TRBV24-1; CDR3 protein: ATSDLGEGDLSTDTQY
V gene: TRBV9; CDR3 protein: ASSDPKGDTQY
V gene: TRBV5-1; CDR3 protein: ASSTGPVVANEKLF
V gene: TRBV12-3/TRBV12-4; CDR3 protein: ASTRQGVRSPLH
V gene: TRBV29-1; CDR3 protein: SVGVASSDTQY
V gene: TRBV3-1; CDR3 protein: ASSQEPSPRNEQY
V gene: TRBV5-1; CDR3 protein: ASSVSGGQETQY
V gene: TRBV29-1; CDR3 protein: SARQGGSNQPQH
V gene: TRBV9; CDR3 protein: ASSGSAGLGNEQF
V gene: TRBV12-5; CDR3 protein: ASGFGLAADTQY
V gene: TRBV3-1; CDR3 protein: ASSLGTEDFAKLF
V gene: TRBV6-5; CDR3 protein: ASKGLASTDTQY
V gene: TRBV12-3/TRBV12-4; CDR3 protein: ASRTNRGGAF
V gene: TRBV3-1; CDR3 protein: ASSQGSGSPQETQY
V gene: TRBV7-2; CDR3 protein: ASSLGASTNEQF
V gene: TRBV30; CDR3 protein: AWTRAGTEAF